The rows below give T cell receptor beta chains drawn from one sample of a study of cytomegalovirus exposure and HLA in healthy donors. Profiled with immunoSEQ multiplex PCR; TCRdb holds only in-frame clones, not every one. The table shows 130,000 to 150,000 clones, with 65% to 85% occurring only once. Specimen: PBMCs. The source is a woman in her 40s in good health and CMV-seropositive. Each CDR3 is given with its conserved first and last residue. Each record gives: V gene, CDR3 length, D gene, clone size, J gene, CDR3 protein, CDR3 DNA. A D gene is named only where the DNA matches it firmly. Not every row has a clone size; where given, it reads once, few, many or a size class.

>TRBV4-2|14|.|.|TRBJ2-7
CASSQGSGTYEQYF
TGTGCCAGCAGCCAAGGTTCAGGAACCTACGAGCAGTACTTC
>TRBV10-3|15|.|.|TRBJ2-1
CAISESHGGRNEQFF
TGTGCCATCAGTGAGAGCCACGGGGGGCGGAATGAGCAGTTCTTC
>TRBV4-1|15|TRBD1|few|TRBJ2-7
CASSFLRDRAYEQYF
TGCGCCAGCAGCTTTCTTCGGGACAGGGCCTACGAGCAGTACTTC
>TRBV2|16|TRBD2|.|TRBJ2-3
CAGTLQRSGGTDTQYF
TGTGCCGGCACTCTACAGCGGAGCGGGGGCACAGATACGCAGTATTTT
>TRBV29-1|14|TRBD2|.|TRBJ2-3
CSVVSSGATDTQYF
TGCAGCGTTGTTTCTAGCGGGGCCACAGATACGCAGTATTTT
>TRBV19|15|.|.|TRBJ2-1
CASSPSRSSYNEQFF
TGTGCCAGTAGTCCCTCTCGCTCCAGCTACAATGAGCAGTTCTTC
>TRBV27|15|TRBD2|.|TRBJ2-7
CASSQRLAGSYEQYF
TGTGCCAGCAGCCAGAGACTAGCGGGGTCATACGAGCAGTACTTC
>TRBV6-5|14|.|few|TRBJ1-1
CASSYSTVNTEAFF
TGTGCCAGCAGTTACTCGACAGTGAACACTGAAGCTTTCTTT
>TRBV9|13|TRBD1|.|TRBJ2-4
CASSGTASSIQYF
TGTGCCTCATCGGGGACAGCTTCATCCATTCAGTACTTC
>TRBV2|14|TRBD2|.|TRBJ2-2
CASRTSGNTGELFF
TGTGCCAGCAGGACTAGCGGTAACACCGGGGAGCTGTTTTTT
>TRBV6-1|12|TRBD2|.|TRBJ2-3
CASSEDRPGGNF
TGTGCCAGCAGTGAAGACAGGCCGGGGGGTAATTTT
>TRBV4-2|15|TRBD1|.|TRBJ1-1
CASSPTDRGVPEAFF
TGTGCCAGCAGCCCAACAGACAGGGGGGTACCTGAAGCTTTCTTT
>TRBV2|13|TRBD1|.|TRBJ2-3
CASMGQGAETQYF
TGTGCCAGCATGGGACAGGGGGCGGAGACGCAGTATTTT
>TRBV5-4|15|TRBD1|few|TRBJ2-7
CASSGFGQGSYEQYF
TGTGCCAGCAGCGGGTTTGGACAGGGGAGCTACGAGCAGTACTTC
>TRBV19|15|.|.|TRBJ2-5
CASSIGRTIRETQYF
TGTGCCAGTAGTATAGGACGGACAATTCGGGAGACCCAGTACTTC
>TRBV5-1|17|TRBD1|.|TRBJ1-1
CASSSEGDRVGLPEAFF
TGCGCCAGCAGCTCAGAAGGGGACAGGGTGGGTCTGCCTGAAGCTTTCTTT